Described below is a single T cell receptor beta chain sequence and its context. The antigen is unknown. The protocol was immunoSEQ multiplex PCR, while the TCRdb copy is restricted to in-frame clones and leaves out a portion. The sample contains hundreds of thousands of clones, over 75% of which appear only once. The sample is drawn from a study of shared clonotypes between healthy human individuals. Study overall: Three plates each covered CD4 naive and memory; CD8 naive two, CD8 memory one.

Study results and limitations: What rarefaction showed was incomplete sorted-subset sequencing despite large depth.

Source material: memory CD8+ T cells sorted from blood. Subset of the sample: CD45RO+ cells pooled with CCR7-negative TemRA cells. The TCR comes from a man younger than 35 in good health.

The CDR3 loop is CASSPGDRSGETQYF. The CDR3 bases are TGTGCCAGCAGTCCAGGGGACCGGTCAGGGGAGACCCAGTACTTC. This chain joins TRBV28 and TRBJ2-5, with D possibly being TRBD1 (6 bases). In germline, CDR1 is MDHEN, CDR2 SYDVKM. The CDR3 spans 15 residues. Between the trimmed V and J ends, which lost 5 bases and 5 bases, there was a span of 18 bases.